The clone carrying this T cell receptor (beta chain) occurred a few times. Measured with immunoSEQ multiplex PCR; TCRdb has only the in-frame clones, and not every one. The repertoire holds about 68,000 clones, approximately 90% seen once, with 5.9% in the top ten. This sample is drawn from a study of OX40 agonist ivuxolimab in advanced cancers. With 7 bases removed from V and 1 base from J, the gap between germline ends came to 10 bases. This CDR3 comprises 13 residues. The germline V gene has CDR1 MGHRA and CDR2 YSYEKL. The TCR sequence derives from an adult with an advanced solid tumor such as melanoma, head and neck, liver or kidney cancer. The chain employs TRBV4-1 and TRBJ1-1; D is ambiguous. The material sequenced was CD4+ or CD8+ T cells sorted from blood, taken in a trial of the OX40 agonist ivuxolimab. CDR3 residues: CASTGPGNTEAFF. CDR3 DNA: TGCGCCAGCACCGGACCCGGGAACACTGAAGCTTTCTTT.